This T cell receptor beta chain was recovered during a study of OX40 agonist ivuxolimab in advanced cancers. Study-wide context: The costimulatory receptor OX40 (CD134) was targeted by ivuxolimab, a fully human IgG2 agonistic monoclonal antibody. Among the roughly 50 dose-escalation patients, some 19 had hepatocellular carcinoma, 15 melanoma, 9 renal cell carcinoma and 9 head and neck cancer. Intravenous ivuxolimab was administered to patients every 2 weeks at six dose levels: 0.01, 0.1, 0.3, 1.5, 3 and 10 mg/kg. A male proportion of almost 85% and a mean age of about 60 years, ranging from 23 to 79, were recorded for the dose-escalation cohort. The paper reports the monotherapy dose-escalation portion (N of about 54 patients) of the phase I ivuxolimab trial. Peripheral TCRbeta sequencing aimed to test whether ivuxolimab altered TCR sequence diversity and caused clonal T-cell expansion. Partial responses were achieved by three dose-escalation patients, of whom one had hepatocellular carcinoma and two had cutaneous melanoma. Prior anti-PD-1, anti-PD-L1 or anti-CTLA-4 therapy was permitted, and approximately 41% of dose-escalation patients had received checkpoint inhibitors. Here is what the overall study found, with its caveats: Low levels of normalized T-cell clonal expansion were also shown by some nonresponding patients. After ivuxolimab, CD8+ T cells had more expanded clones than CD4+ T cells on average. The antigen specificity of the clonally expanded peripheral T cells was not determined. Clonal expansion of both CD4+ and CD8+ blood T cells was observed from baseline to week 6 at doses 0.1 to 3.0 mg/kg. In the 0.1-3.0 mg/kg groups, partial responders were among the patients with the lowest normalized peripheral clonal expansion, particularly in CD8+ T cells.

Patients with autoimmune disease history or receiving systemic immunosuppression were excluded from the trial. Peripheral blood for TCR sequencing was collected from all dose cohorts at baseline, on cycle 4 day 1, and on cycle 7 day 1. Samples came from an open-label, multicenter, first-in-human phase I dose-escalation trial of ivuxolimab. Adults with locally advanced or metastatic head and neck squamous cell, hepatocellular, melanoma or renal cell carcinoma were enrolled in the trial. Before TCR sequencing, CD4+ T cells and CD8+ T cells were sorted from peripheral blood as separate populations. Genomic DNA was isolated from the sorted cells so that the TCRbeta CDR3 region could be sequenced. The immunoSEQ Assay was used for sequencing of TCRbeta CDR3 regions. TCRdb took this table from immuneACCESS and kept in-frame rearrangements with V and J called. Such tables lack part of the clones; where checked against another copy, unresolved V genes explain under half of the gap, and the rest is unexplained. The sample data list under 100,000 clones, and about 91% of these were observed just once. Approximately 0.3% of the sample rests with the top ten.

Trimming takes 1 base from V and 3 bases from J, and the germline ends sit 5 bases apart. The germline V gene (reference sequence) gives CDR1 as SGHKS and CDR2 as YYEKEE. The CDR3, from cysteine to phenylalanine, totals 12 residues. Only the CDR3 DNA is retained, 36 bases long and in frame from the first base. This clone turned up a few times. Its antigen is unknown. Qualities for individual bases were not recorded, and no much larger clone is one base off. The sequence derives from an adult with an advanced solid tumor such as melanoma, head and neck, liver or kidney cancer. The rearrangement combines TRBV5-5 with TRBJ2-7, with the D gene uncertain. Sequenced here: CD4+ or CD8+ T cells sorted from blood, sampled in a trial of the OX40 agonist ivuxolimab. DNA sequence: TGTGCCAGCAGCTTGTTGGGCTACGAGCAGTACTTC. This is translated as CASSLLGYEQYF.